The T cell receptor beta chain described here comes from a study of cytomegalovirus exposure and HLA in healthy donors. The PCR employed 60 Vbeta primers together with 13 Jbeta primers. Generated by immunoSEQ multiplex PCR, the TCRdb table keeps only in-frame clones and is missing some. The table includes 110,000 to 150,000 clones, 75% to 85% detected once. This clone showed up just a few times. This CDR3 is 14 amino acids long. Deletions cut 3 bases from V and 3 bases from J, with 11 bases between. The germline V gene has CDR1 LNHDA and CDR2 SQIVND (reference sequence). The chain combines TRBV19 with TRBJ2-5; a weak D match, TRBD1 (6 bases). Sequencing was performed on PBMCs. The receptor was derived from a female donor in good health and CMV-seronegative. CDR3 protein: CASSIPQGKETQYF. The CDR3 DNA sequence: TGTGCCAGTAGTATCCCTCAGGGGAAAGAGACCCAGTACTTC.